This passage covers 12 T cell receptor beta chains from one sample sequenced in a study of shared clonotypes between healthy human individuals. TCRdb's table, derived via immunoSEQ multiplex PCR, lists solely in-frame clones and lacks some. The sample has around 2,000,000 clones, about 95% seen once. Naive CD8 cells were CD45RO-negative, positively selected for CCR7, excluding terminally differentiated effector memory CD45RA+ cells. Material: naive CD8+ T cells sorted from blood. The source of these receptors is a man between 18 and 29 years old in good health.

With respect to this clone: The identical CDR3 is also encoded by other nucleotide sequences in the sample. The chain has TRBV4-1 and TRBJ1-1, with D unclear. Germline V lookup: CDR1 MGHRA, CDR2 YSYEKL. Between the trimmed V and J ends, which lost 0 bases and 3 bases, there was a span of 5 bases. This CDR3 is built from 13 residues. In DNA form, the CDR3 reads TGCGCCAGCAGCCAAGAAAGCTACACTGAAGCTTTCTTT. It translates to CASSQESYTEAFF.

Written as DNA, the CDR3 is TGTGCCAGCAGGGGACTAGCGGGAGTCGATGAGCAGTTCTTC. The encoded protein is CASRGLAGVDEQFF. V and J are TRBV2 and TRBJ2-1, with 14 bases fitting TRBD2. The CDR3 extends over 14 amino acids. Per germline, CDR1 SNHLY and CDR2 FYNNEI. J gave up 8 bases and V 6 bases, and 3 bases lay outside the gene matches.

The chain recombines TRBV6-4 with TRBJ1-2; D might be TRBD1 (6 bases). V was pared by 9 bases and J by 2 bases, with 16 bases between. The V gene's germline CDR1 is MRHNA and CDR2 SNTAGT. The CDR3 runs to 14 residues. This chain's CDR3 is CARTGGRANYGYTF. The DNA for the CDR3 is TGTGCCAGAACTGGGGGCAGGGCCAACTATGGCTACACCTTC.

Concerning this clone: A read error may account for a junction end that differs from germline. The chain is built from TRBV7-7 and TRBJ2-5, with D tentatively TRBD2 (5 bases). In germline, CDR1 is SSHAT, CDR2 FNYEAQ (reference sequence). CDR3 length: 15 amino acids. CDR3 protein: CASSSYPEGQETQYF. The CDR3 DNA reads TGTGCTAGCAGCTCATATCCCGAGGGACAAGAGACCCAGTACTTC.

The chain recombines TRBV6-1 with TRBJ2-5; D is ambiguous. This CDR3 contains 15 residues. Germline V gene lookup returns CDR1 MNHNS and CDR2 SASEGT. V was shortened by 8 bases and J by 4 bases, with 20 bases between the two germline ends. In DNA form, the CDR3 reads TGTGCCAGCCGTAGACTCCGGAACTTGGGAGAGACCCAGTACTTC. As protein: CASRRLRNLGETQYF.

The CDR3 is CASSPGTGIYEQYF. In nucleotides, the CDR3 is TGTGCCAGCAGTCCCGGGACAGGGATTTACGAGCAGTACTTC. This sequence joins TRBV6-5 and TRBJ2-7, with 9 bases fitting TRBD1. The CDR3 length is 14 residues. The germline V gene has CDR1 MNHEY and CDR2 SVGAGI. After removal of 5 bases from V and 4 bases from J, the junction contained 6 bases not matched to a gene.

Comment on this clone: The junction departs from the called germline gene at one end, perhaps through a read error. The chain uses TRBV7-7 and TRBJ1-3; D is undetermined. This CDR3 is built from 15 residues. The germline gives CDR1 SSHAT, CDR2 FNYEAQ (reference sequence). The CDR3 DNA follows: TGTGCTAGCAGCTTACTTCCGGGCTCTGGAAACACCATATATTTT. Protein: CASSLLPGSGNTIYF.

Worth noting for this clone: Other DNA variants within this sample encode the same CDR3. The J gene is TRBJ2-3, the V gene TRBV19, with 9 bases that match TRBD2. CDR3 length: 15 residues. Germline V lookup: CDR1 LNHDA, CDR2 SQIVND (reference sequence). V was pared by 3 bases and J by 0 bases, with 1 base of the junction left unmatched. CDR3 region: CASSISGSSTDTQYF. The CDR3 DNA sequence: TGTGCCAGTAGTATTAGCGGGAGTAGCACAGATACGCAGTATTTT.

The genes are TRBV4-1 and TRBJ2-5, with D maybe TRBD1 (6 bases). From germline, CDR1 is MGHRA and CDR2 YSYEKL. The CDR3 contains 16 residues. V was clipped by 4 bases and J by 4 bases, with 19 bases between them. The CDR3 DNA follows: TGCGCCAGCAGCCCCGGACAGAAACTCGGAGTAGAGACCCAGTACTTC. This sequence encodes CASSPGQKLGVETQYF.

The genes are TRBV5-1 and TRBJ2-5; no definite D call. The CDR3 totals 11 residues. Germline lookup yields CDR1 SGHRS and CDR2 YFSETQ. Between the trimmed V and J ends, which lost 3 bases and 3 bases, there was a span of 3 bases. The CDR3 sequence: CASSYKETQYF. The CDR3 coding sequence is TGCGCCAGCAGCTATAAAGAGACCCAGTACTTC. Complete variable domain (other parts from reference TRBV5-1 and TRBJ2-5): KAGVTQTPRYLIKTRGQQVTLSCSPISGHRSVSWYQQTPGQGLQFLFEYFSETQRNKGNFPGRFSGRQFSNSRSEMNVSTLELGDSALYLCASSYKETQYFGPGTRLLVL.

V and J are TRBV13 and TRBJ2-7, with 9 positions matching TRBD1. This CDR3 has 15 residues. The V gene's germline CDR1 is PRHDT and CDR2 FYEKMQ (reference sequence). Trimming at V came to 4 bases and at J to 6 bases, leaving 10 bases not matched to a gene. The CDR3 coding sequence is TGTGCCAGCAGCTCGGCCGGGACAGGGACCCCCGAGCAGTACTTC. As protein: CASSSAGTGTPEQYF.

The chain employs TRBV27 and TRBJ2-3; D is possibly TRBD1 (5 bases). This CDR3 comprises 17 residues. Trimming pared 0 bases from V and 2 bases from J, leaving 15 bases between. Germline V gene data show CDR1 as MNHEY and CDR2 as SMNVEV (reference sequence). The chain's CDR3 is CASSLSSQGAITDTQYF. The CDR3 region has the DNA TGTGCCAGCAGTTTATCCTCGCAGGGCGCTATCACAGATACGCAGTATTTT.